The source of this TCR beta chain is a study of blood T cell repertoires in COVID-19. The CDR3 totals 16 residues. V shed 3 bases and J 3 bases; nucleotides not matched to a gene: 8. The germline V gene encodes CDR1 SGDLS and CDR2 YYNGEE. Generated by immunoSEQ multiplex PCR, the TCRdb table keeps only in-frame clones and is missing some. The table includes roughly 130,000 clones, roughly 80% detected once. The genes are TRBV9 and TRBJ2-3; TRBD1 agrees at 9 bases. This TCR was sampled from a woman aged 70-85 years with COVID-19, enrolled during active disease. The sample was peripheral blood. The CDR3 protein is CASSERQGVGTDTQYF. The DNA of the CDR3 is TGTGCCAGCAGCGAACGACAGGGGGTGGGTACAGATACGCAGTATTTT.